A selection of T cell receptor beta chains follows, all from one sample in a study of blood T cell repertoires in COVID-19. The repertoire was sequenced with immunoSEQ multiplex PCR; TCRdb's copy has only in-frame clones and lacks some. Of 200,000 to 250,000 clones in the sample, about 86% are singletons; the top ten hold 3%. Sequenced sample: peripheral blood. Receptor source: a woman aged 30 to 39 who had recovered from COVID-19. CDR3s include the opening cysteine and the closing phenylalanine or tryptophan. Each record gives: J gene, D gene, V gene, clone size, CDR3 protein, CDR3 DNA. A D gene is named only where the DNA matches it firmly. A clone size is listed for some rows: how often the clone was seen (once, few, many), or a class if it is expanded.

j_call: TRBJ2-5; d_call: TRBD1; v_call: TRBV19; clone_size: NA; cdr3_aa: CATSTGFAETQYF; cdr3_nt: TGTGCCACCTCGACAGGGTTTGCGGAGACCCAGTACTTC
j_call: TRBJ2-3; d_call: NA; v_call: TRBV19; clone_size: NA; cdr3_aa: CASSIVAADTQYF; cdr3_nt: TGTGCCAGTAGTATAGTGGCAGCGGATACGCAGTATTTT
j_call: TRBJ2-7; d_call: NA; v_call: TRBV30; clone_size: NA; cdr3_aa: CAAAVDDYSYEQYF; cdr3_nt: TGTGCCGCAGCGGTGGACGACTATTCCTACGAGCAGTACTTC
j_call: TRBJ2-1; d_call: NA; v_call: TRBV13; clone_size: NA; cdr3_aa: CASSLLSGEQFF; cdr3_nt: TGTGCCAGCAGCTTACTTTCGGGGGAGCAGTTCTTC
j_call: TRBJ1-2; d_call: TRBD1; v_call: TRBV19; clone_size: once; cdr3_aa: CASSPSSGTGKYGYTF; cdr3_nt: TGTGCCAGTAGTCCGTCCTCCGGGACAGGGAAATATGGCTACACCTTC
j_call: TRBJ2-7; d_call: NA; v_call: TRBV6-5; clone_size: NA; cdr3_aa: CASSPTGYEQYF; cdr3_nt: TGTGCCAGCAGTCCCACAGGGTACGAGCAGTACTTC
j_call: TRBJ2-2; d_call: NA; v_call: TRBV7-3; clone_size: once; cdr3_aa: CASSLTSVTGTGELFF; cdr3_nt: TGTGCCAGCAGCTTAACTAGCGTGACGGGCACCGGGGAGCTGTTTTTT
j_call: TRBJ1-5; d_call: NA; v_call: TRBV7-2; clone_size: NA; cdr3_aa: CASSSRWEQPQHF; cdr3_nt: TGTGCCAGCAGTTCGCGGTGGGAGCAGCCCCAGCATTTT
j_call: TRBJ2-3; d_call: NA; v_call: TRBV7-9; clone_size: few; cdr3_aa: CASSLRGLGLGTDTQYF; cdr3_nt: TGTGCCAGCAGCTTAAGAGGTTTAGGACTCGGCACAGATACGCAGTATTTT
j_call: TRBJ1-5; d_call: NA; v_call: TRBV10-3; clone_size: NA; cdr3_aa: CAISEPEENQPQHF; cdr3_nt: TGTGCCATCAGTGAACCGGAGGAAAATCAGCCCCAGCATTTT
j_call: TRBJ2-4; d_call: TRBD2; v_call: TRBV18; clone_size: NA; cdr3_aa: CASSPRKLAGSVNIQYF; cdr3_nt: TGTGCCAGCTCACCAAGAAAACTAGCGGGGTCAGTAAACATTCAGTACTTC
j_call: TRBJ1-1; d_call: TRBD1; v_call: TRBV27; clone_size: NA; cdr3_aa: CASSLTGFNTEAFF; cdr3_nt: TGTGCCAGCAGTCTGACAGGGTTTAACACTGAAGCTTTCTTT
j_call: TRBJ2-5; d_call: NA; v_call: TRBV21-1; clone_size: NA; cdr3_aa: CASSKGANGSAPQETQYF; cdr3_nt: TGTGCCAGCAGCAAAGGGGCTAACGGCTCGGCCCCTCAAGAGACCCAGTACTTC
j_call: TRBJ2-1; d_call: TRBD1; v_call: TRBV4-3; clone_size: once; cdr3_aa: CASSQDQGVYNEQFF; cdr3_nt: TGCGCCAGCAGCCAAGACCAGGGGGTCTACAATGAGCAGTTCTTC
j_call: TRBJ2-3; d_call: TRBD1; v_call: TRBV24-1; clone_size: NA; cdr3_aa: CATMDRGTDTQYF; cdr3_nt: TGTGCCACCATGGACAGGGGCACAGATACGCAGTATTTT
j_call: TRBJ2-2; d_call: NA; v_call: TRBV5-4; clone_size: once; cdr3_aa: CASSLLKGVDTGELFF; cdr3_nt: TGTGCCAGCAGCCTTCTGAAGGGGGTCGACACCGGGGAGCTGTTTTTT
j_call: TRBJ1-5; d_call: TRBD1; v_call: TRBV29-1; clone_size: NA; cdr3_aa: CRNETGSSNQPQHF; cdr3_nt: TGCAGGAATGAGACAGGGTCAAGCAATCAGCCCCAGCATTTT
j_call: TRBJ1-2; d_call: TRBD1; v_call: TRBV14; clone_size: NA; cdr3_aa: CASSQARQGMTNYGYTF; cdr3_nt: TGTGCCAGCAGCCAAGCAAGACAGGGAATGACTAACTATGGCTACACCTTC
j_call: TRBJ1-6; d_call: NA; v_call: TRBV9; clone_size: NA; cdr3_aa: CASSVGSGINSPLHF; cdr3_nt: TGTGCCAGCAGCGTAGGATCAGGGATCAATTCACCCCTCCACTTT
j_call: TRBJ1-6; d_call: NA; v_call: TRBV19; clone_size: NA; cdr3_aa: CASSIGGTLGSPLHF; cdr3_nt: TGTGCCAGTAGTATAGGGGGGACACTCGGTTCACCCCTCCACTTT
j_call: TRBJ1-3; d_call: NA; v_call: TRBV15; clone_size: NA; cdr3_aa: CATSRDKQAGNTIYF; cdr3_nt: TGTGCCACCAGCAGAGATAAACAGGCTGGAAACACCATATATTTT
j_call: TRBJ1-1; d_call: TRBD1; v_call: TRBV5-4; clone_size: NA; cdr3_aa: CASSPGQGRPEAFF; cdr3_nt: TGTGCCAGCAGCCCCGGACAGGGCCGGCCTGAAGCTTTCTTT
j_call: TRBJ1-5; d_call: NA; v_call: TRBV12-3/TRBV12-4; clone_size: NA; cdr3_aa: CASGFVSNQPQHF; cdr3_nt: TGTGCCAGCGGTTTCGTTAGCAATCAGCCCCAGCATTTT
j_call: TRBJ2-7; d_call: NA; v_call: TRBV30; clone_size: NA; cdr3_aa: CAWSTDRSEQYF; cdr3_nt: TGTGCCTGGAGTACGGACAGAAGCGAGCAGTACTTC
j_call: TRBJ2-6; d_call: NA; v_call: TRBV3-1/TRBV3-2; clone_size: once; cdr3_aa: CASSHWDTGELIWANVLTF; cdr3_nt: TGTGCCAGCAGCCACTGGGATACAGGTGAACTGATCTGGGCCAACGTCCTGACTTTC
j_call: TRBJ2-7; d_call: TRBD2; v_call: TRBV15; clone_size: NA; cdr3_aa: CATSRGLAGSSYEQYF; cdr3_nt: TGTGCCACCAGCAGAGGACTAGCGGGGAGCTCCTACGAGCAGTACTTC
j_call: TRBJ1-1; d_call: NA; v_call: TRBV12-3/TRBV12-4; clone_size: NA; cdr3_aa: CASRDSPIPEAFF; cdr3_nt: TGTGCCAGTAGGGACTCACCCATACCCGAAGCTTTCTTT
j_call: TRBJ2-7; d_call: TRBD2; v_call: TRBV5-1; clone_size: NA; cdr3_aa: CASSLAGTSSVEQYF; cdr3_nt: TGCGCCAGCAGCTTAGCCGGGACTAGTTCGGTTGAGCAGTACTTC
j_call: TRBJ1-1; d_call: NA; v_call: TRBV2; clone_size: NA; cdr3_aa: CASNPGLNTEAFF; cdr3_nt: TGTGCCAGCAACCCAGGGTTGAACACTGAAGCTTTCTTT
j_call: TRBJ1-2; d_call: NA; v_call: TRBV15; clone_size: NA; cdr3_aa: CATSGQSHYGYTF; cdr3_nt: TGTGCCACCAGCGGACAGTCCCACTATGGCTACACCTTC
j_call: TRBJ2-5; d_call: TRBD2; v_call: TRBV5-1; clone_size: NA; cdr3_aa: CASSLVAGDSETQYF; cdr3_nt: TGCGCCAGCAGCTTGGTAGCGGGGGATTCGGAGACCCAGTACTTC
j_call: TRBJ2-1; d_call: TRBD2; v_call: TRBV10-3; clone_size: NA; cdr3_aa: CAISDPGLAAPGGNEQFF; cdr3_nt: TGTGCCATCAGTGATCCGGGACTAGCGGCCCCCGGGGGGAATGAGCAGTTCTTC
j_call: TRBJ2-1; d_call: TRBD2; v_call: TRBV5-1; clone_size: NA; cdr3_aa: CASSLSSGGGEQFF; cdr3_nt: TGCGCCAGCAGCTTGTCTAGCGGGGGGGGCGAGCAGTTCTTC
j_call: TRBJ2-7; d_call: NA; v_call: TRBV11-3; clone_size: many; cdr3_aa: CASSAYQARGEQYF; cdr3_nt: TGTGCCAGCAGCGCATATCAGGCGCGGGGCGAGCAGTACTTC
j_call: TRBJ1-1; d_call: TRBD1; v_call: TRBV9; clone_size: NA; cdr3_aa: CASSGQAYTEAFF; cdr3_nt: TGTGCCAGCAGTGGACAGGCATACACTGAAGCTTTCTTT
j_call: TRBJ2-7; d_call: NA; v_call: TRBV27; clone_size: NA; cdr3_aa: CASSQTGMGEQYF; cdr3_nt: TGTGCCAGCAGTCAAACAGGGATGGGCGAGCAGTACTTC
j_call: TRBJ1-6; d_call: NA; v_call: TRBV7-9; clone_size: NA; cdr3_aa: CASSLRLGDNSPLHF; cdr3_nt: TGTGCCAGCAGCTTACGGTTGGGAGACAATTCACCCCTCCACTTT
j_call: TRBJ2-4; d_call: TRBD2; v_call: TRBV7-2; clone_size: NA; cdr3_aa: CASSPVATSGGYKNIQYF; cdr3_nt: TGTGCCAGCAGCCCGGTGGCTACTAGCGGGGGGTACAAAAACATTCAGTACTTC
j_call: TRBJ1-1; d_call: NA; v_call: TRBV13; clone_size: NA; cdr3_aa: CASSLDHRRVSGNTEAFF; cdr3_nt: TGTGCCAGCAGCTTAGACCACCGCAGGGTCTCGGGGAACACTGAAGCTTTCTTT
j_call: TRBJ1-1; d_call: TRBD1; v_call: TRBV10-3; clone_size: once; cdr3_aa: CAISGPRTGVDIEAFF; cdr3_nt: TGTGCCATCAGTGGGCCCCGGACAGGGGTTGATATTGAAGCTTTCTTT
j_call: TRBJ2-7; d_call: NA; v_call: TRBV15; clone_size: NA; cdr3_aa: CATSSQTTSYEQYF; cdr3_nt: TGTGCCACCAGCTCTCAGACTACCTCCTACGAGCAGTACTTC
j_call: TRBJ1-4; d_call: NA; v_call: TRBV18; clone_size: once; cdr3_aa: CASSLTDQNEKLFF; cdr3_nt: TGTGCCAGCTCACTGACAGATCAGAATGAAAAACTGTTTTTT
j_call: TRBJ2-7; d_call: NA; v_call: TRBV2; clone_size: NA; cdr3_aa: CASRDSYSYEQYF; cdr3_nt: TGTGCCAGCAGGGACAGCTATTCCTACGAGCAGTACTTC
j_call: TRBJ2-2; d_call: NA; v_call: TRBV29-1; clone_size: NA; cdr3_aa: CSVWDTNTGELFF; cdr3_nt: TGCAGCGTTTGGGACACGAACACCGGGGAGCTGTTTTTT
j_call: TRBJ2-1; d_call: TRBD1; v_call: TRBV5-1; clone_size: NA; cdr3_aa: CASGHGDRAYNEQFF; cdr3_nt: TGCGCCAGCGGACATGGGGACAGAGCCTACAATGAGCAGTTCTTC
j_call: TRBJ1-2; d_call: NA; v_call: TRBV6-2/TRBV6-3; clone_size: NA; cdr3_aa: CASSTRTQGLIYGYTF; cdr3_nt: TGTGCCAGCAGCACGCGGACACAGGGATTAATTTATGGCTACACCTTC
j_call: TRBJ2-1; d_call: TRBD2; v_call: TRBV24-1; clone_size: NA; cdr3_aa: CATSTGGGLYEQFF; cdr3_nt: TGTGCCACCTCTACCGGGGGGGGTCTCTATGAGCAGTTCTTC
j_call: TRBJ2-1; d_call: TRBD1; v_call: TRBV18; clone_size: NA; cdr3_aa: CASSPRTGVTYNEQFF; cdr3_nt: TGTGCCAGCTCACCAAGGACAGGGGTAACCTACAATGAGCAGTTCTTC
j_call: TRBJ1-5; d_call: TRBD1; v_call: TRBV5-5; clone_size: NA; cdr3_aa: CASSWTGINQPQHF; cdr3_nt: TGTGCCAGCAGCTGGACAGGGATCAATCAGCCCCAGCATTTT
j_call: TRBJ1-1; d_call: NA; v_call: TRBV4-1; clone_size: NA; cdr3_aa: CASSLSGGLNTEAFF; cdr3_nt: TGCGCCAGCAGCCTTAGCGGGGGCCTGAACACTGAAGCTTTCTTT